The T cell receptor (beta chain) described here comes from a study of cytomegalovirus exposure and HLA in healthy donors. Trimming removed 5 bases from V and 1 base from J, with 11 bases in between. The CDR3 sequence is 14 residues long. Germline V gives CDR1 SGHAT, CDR2 FQNNGV. As to this clone: Its target is unknown.

The PCR contained 60 Vbeta and 13 Jbeta primers. In the study's own analysis: Later, tens of millions of unique TCR beta chains were counted in an analysis, and approximately 10 million of them were shared. Libraries were prepared by immunoSEQ multiplex PCR; TCRdb keeps only in-frame clonotypes and omits some of them. D and trimming come from the DNA, and the V and J calls and clone size come from that table. The sample data list approximately 210,000 clones. Study results and caveats: Immune exposure information comprised only CMV serostatus. In a later analysis, TCR beta V- and J-gene trimming showed a link to a missense DCLRE1C variant.

This sequence joins TRBV11-2 and TRBJ2-5; D remains ambiguous. The sequence came from a woman under 40 in good health and CMV-seropositive. Sequencing was done on a sample of PBMCs. The CDR3 DNA reads TGTGCCAGCAGCCCCAGGCAGCTCCAAGAGACCCAGTACTTC. This gives the protein CASSPRQLQETQYF.